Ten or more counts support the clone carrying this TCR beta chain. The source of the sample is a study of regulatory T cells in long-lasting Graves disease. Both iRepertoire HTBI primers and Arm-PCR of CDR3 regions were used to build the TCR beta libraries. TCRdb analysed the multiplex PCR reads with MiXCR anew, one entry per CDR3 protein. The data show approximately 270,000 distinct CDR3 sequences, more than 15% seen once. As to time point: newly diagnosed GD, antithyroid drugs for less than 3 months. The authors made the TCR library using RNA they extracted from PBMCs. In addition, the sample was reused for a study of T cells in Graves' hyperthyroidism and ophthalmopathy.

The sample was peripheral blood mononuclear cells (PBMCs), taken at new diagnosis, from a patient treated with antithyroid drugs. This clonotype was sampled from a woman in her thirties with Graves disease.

CDR3 residues: CASCLLIRDRGVFENQPQHF. In nucleotides, the CDR3 is TGTGCCAGCTGCCTCCTTATCCGGGACAGGGGTGTTTTTGAGAATCAGCCCCAGCATTTT. The chain joins TRBV11-2 to TRBJ1-5, with TRBD1 matching 10 bases. Germline CDR1 is SGHAT and CDR2 is FQNNGV. The CDR3 loop spans 20 amino acids. With 8 bases clipped from V and 4 bases from J, the junction kept 23 bases outside the gene matches.